This paragraph reports one T cell receptor beta chain. Its antigen remains unidentified. This CDR3 is built from 15 residues. The junction had 7 bases not matched to a gene; V was cut back by 5 bases and J by 4 bases. CDR1 is SGHAT and CDR2 is FQDESV in the germline V gene (reference sequence). The data were taken from a study of cytomegalovirus exposure and HLA in healthy donors. In the study overall: In an early release, HLA-typed donors contributed 90 million or so unique TCR sequences. Study-level points and caveats: The classifier reportedly diagnosed cytomegalovirus status with high sensitivity and specificity. For presence/absence analyses, sequencing depth was assumed to be roughly uniform across donors. Earlier analysis looked at TCR beta V segments, and most were productive about 90% or about 30% of the time.

The PCR used 60 Vbeta and 13 Jbeta primers. Clones were sequenced by immunoSEQ multiplex PCR, and TCRdb holds only the in-frame ones, with some missing. Found here are about 260,000 clones, roughly 70% of them singletons; the top ten hold about 2.2%. Specimen: PBMCs. The chain couples TRBV11-1 to TRBJ2-5, with 10 bases identical to TRBD2. This clonotype originated in a female donor in good health and CMV-seronegative. Here the CDR3 DNA reads TGTGCCAGCAGCCCCCCGGGACTAGCGAGAGAGACCCAGTACTTC. Translated: CASSPPGLARETQYF.